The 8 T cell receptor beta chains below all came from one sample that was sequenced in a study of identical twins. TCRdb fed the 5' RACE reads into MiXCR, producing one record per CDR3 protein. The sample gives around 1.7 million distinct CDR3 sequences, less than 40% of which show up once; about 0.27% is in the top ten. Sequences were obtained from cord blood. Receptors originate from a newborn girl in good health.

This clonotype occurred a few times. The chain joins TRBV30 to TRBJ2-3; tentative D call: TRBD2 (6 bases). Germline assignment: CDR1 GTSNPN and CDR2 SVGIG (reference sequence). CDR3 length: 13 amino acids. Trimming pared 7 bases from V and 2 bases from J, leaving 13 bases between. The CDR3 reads CASPRGFTDTQYF. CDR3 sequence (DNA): TGTGCCTCCCCCCGGGGGTTCACAGATACGCAGTATTTT.

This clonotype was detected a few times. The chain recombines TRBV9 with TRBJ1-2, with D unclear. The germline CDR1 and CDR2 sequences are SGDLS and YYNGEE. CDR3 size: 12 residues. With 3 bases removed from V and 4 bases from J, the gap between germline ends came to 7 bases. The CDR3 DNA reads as TGTGCCAGCAGCGCGACGGTCTATGGCTACACCTTC. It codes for CASSATVYGYTF.

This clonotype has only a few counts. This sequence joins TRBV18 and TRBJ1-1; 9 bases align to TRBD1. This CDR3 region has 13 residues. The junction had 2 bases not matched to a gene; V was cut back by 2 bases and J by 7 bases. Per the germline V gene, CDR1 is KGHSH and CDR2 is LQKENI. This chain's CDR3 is CASSPGTGREAFF. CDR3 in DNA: TGTGCCAGCTCACCAGGGACAGGGCGTGAAGCTTTCTTT.

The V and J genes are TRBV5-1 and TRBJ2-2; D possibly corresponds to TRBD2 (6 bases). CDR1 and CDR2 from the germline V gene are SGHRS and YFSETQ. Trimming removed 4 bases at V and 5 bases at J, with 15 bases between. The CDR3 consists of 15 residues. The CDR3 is CASSPRLVGTGELFF. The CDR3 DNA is TGCGCCAGCAGCCCGAGACTAGTAGGAACCGGGGAGCTGTTTTTT.

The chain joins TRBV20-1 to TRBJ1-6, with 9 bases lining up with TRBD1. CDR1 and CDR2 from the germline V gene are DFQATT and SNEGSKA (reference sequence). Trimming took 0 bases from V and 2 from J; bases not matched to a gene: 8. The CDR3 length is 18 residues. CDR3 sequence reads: CSARDHGQGITYNSPLHF. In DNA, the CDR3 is TGCAGTGCTAGAGATCACGGACAGGGGATCACCTATAATTCACCCCTCCACTTT.

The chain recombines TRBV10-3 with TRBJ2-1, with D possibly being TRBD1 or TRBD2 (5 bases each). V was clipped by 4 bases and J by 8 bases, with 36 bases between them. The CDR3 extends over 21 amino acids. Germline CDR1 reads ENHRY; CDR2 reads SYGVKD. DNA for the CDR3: TGTGCCATCAGTGCGGCCGGGACCACAACTCAGAAGAATCCGCGGTCGGATGAGCAGTTCTTC. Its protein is CAISAAGTTTQKNPRSDEQFF.

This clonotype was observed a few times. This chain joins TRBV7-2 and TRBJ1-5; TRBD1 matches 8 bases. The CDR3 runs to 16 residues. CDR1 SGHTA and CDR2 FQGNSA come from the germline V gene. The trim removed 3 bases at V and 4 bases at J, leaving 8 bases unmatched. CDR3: CASSFMTGVGNQPQHF. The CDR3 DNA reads TGTGCCAGCAGCTTTATGACAGGGGTCGGGAATCAGCCCCAGCATTTT.

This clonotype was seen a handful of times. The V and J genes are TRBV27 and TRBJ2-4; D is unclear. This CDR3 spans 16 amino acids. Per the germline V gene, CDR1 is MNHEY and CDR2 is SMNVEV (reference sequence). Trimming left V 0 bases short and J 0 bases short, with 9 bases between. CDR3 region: CASSLSTGLAKNIQYF. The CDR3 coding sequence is TGTGCCAGCAGTTTATCGACCGGGCTAGCCAAAAACATTCAGTACTTC.